Listed below are T cell receptor beta chains from one sample, sequenced in a study of blood T cell repertoires in COVID-19. Assay used: immunoSEQ multiplex PCR; TCRdb lists only in-frame clones, some missing. The sample shows just over 300,000 clones, 80% to 90% of them seen only once. The sample was PBMCs or T cells enriched from blood (not recorded which). The receptor set was obtained from a man younger than 45 who had recovered from COVID-19. Each CDR3 is given with its conserved first and last residue. Fields, in order: J gene, V gene, clone size, D gene, CDR3 protein, CDR3 DNA. A D gene is named only where the DNA matches it firmly. Clone size is not always given. Where it is, it says once, few, many or a class for expanded clones.

TRBJ2-7,TRBV7-6,.,TRBD2,CASTRLAGAHEQYF,TGTGCCAGCACCCGTCTAGCGGGAGCCCACGAGCAGTACTTC
TRBJ2-6,TRBV27,.,TRBD1,CASSLSDRVRESGANVLTF,TGTGCCAGCAGTTTATCGGACAGGGTTCGGGAGTCTGGGGCCAACGTCCTGACTTTC
TRBJ2-5,TRBV3-1/TRBV3-2,.,.,CASSQDGGKETQYF,TGTGCCAGCAGCCAAGACGGAGGAAAAGAGACCCAGTACTTC
TRBJ1-2,TRBV7-9,once,.,CASSLLMERVGYTF,TGTGCCAGCAGCTTATTGATGGAGAGGGTCGGCTACACCTTC
TRBJ2-1,TRBV6-1,.,.,CASSEAPTVNNEQFF,TGTGCCAGCAGTGAAGCCCCAACGGTTAACAATGAGCAGTTCTTC
TRBJ2-7,TRBV3-1/TRBV3-2,.,TRBD2,CASGGLAGHEQYF,TGTGCCAGTGGTGGACTAGCGGGGCACGAGCAGTACTTC
TRBJ2-1,TRBV4-1,.,TRBD2,CASSQLAVKTNEQFF,TGCGCCAGCAGCCAGCTAGCGGTGAAAACCAATGAGCAGTTCTTC
TRBJ2-5,TRBV30,.,TRBD1,CAWSVLADREETQYF,TGTGCCTGGAGTGTACTGGCGGACAGGGAAGAGACCCAGTACTTC
TRBJ2-2,TRBV3-1/TRBV3-2,.,TRBD1,CASSQDLGQGIGELFF,TGTGCCAGCAGCCAAGATCTGGGACAGGGAATCGGGGAGCTGTTTTTT
TRBJ1-5,TRBV27,.,TRBD1,CASSLRAPDRSNQPQHF,TGTGCCAGCAGTTTACGGGCCCCGGACAGGAGCAATCAGCCCCAGCATTTT
TRBJ1-3,TRBV9,.,.,CASSALPGGESSPNTIYF,TGTGCCAGCAGCGCCCTACCGGGAGGGGAGTCTTCCCCTAACACCATATATTTT
TRBJ2-2,TRBV4-1,.,TRBD1,CASSRGQGAGELFF,TGCGCCAGCAGCCGCGGGCAGGGGGCCGGGGAGCTGTTTTTT
TRBJ1-2,TRBV6-5,.,TRBD1,CASSSRRTGFNYGYTF,TGTGCCAGCAGTTCTCGCCGGACAGGGTTCAACTATGGCTACACCTTC
TRBJ2-7,TRBV27,.,TRBD2,CASSSLRLADSYEQYF,TGTGCCAGCAGTTCGCTTCGACTAGCGGACTCCTACGAGCAGTACTTC
TRBJ1-4,TRBV30,few,.,CAWSPWTARSEKLFF,TGTGCCTGGAGTCCTTGGACAGCCCGTAGTGAAAAACTGTTTTTT
TRBJ1-1,TRBV5-1,.,.,CASSLGGGNTEAFF,TGCGCCAGCAGCTTGGGAGGTGGTAACACTGAAGCTTTCTTT
TRBJ2-1,TRBV29-1,.,.,CSGPGGRGIYNEQFF,TGCAGCGGGCCTGGAGGAAGAGGTATCTACAATGAGCAGTTCTTC
TRBJ1-4,TRBV28,once,.,CASSLRSVEKLFF,TGTGCCAGCAGTTTACGGAGCGTCGAAAAACTGTTTTTT
TRBJ2-7,TRBV30,once,TRBD2,CAWSQPGRGANF,TGTGCCTGGAGTCAGCCCGGGAGGGGCGCGAACTTC
TRBJ2-1,TRBV15,.,TRBD1,CATSSQKTGWNEQFF,TGTGCCACCAGCAGCCAAAAGACAGGGTGGAATGAGCAGTTCTTC
TRBJ1-4,TRBV27,.,.,CASSPRDTYEKLFF,TGTGCCAGCAGTCCCCGGGACACGTATGAAAAACTGTTTTTT
TRBJ1-2,TRBV3-1/TRBV3-2,.,TRBD1,CASSRTGSNYGYTF,TGTGCCAGCAGCCGGACAGGGTCGAACTATGGCTACACCTTC
TRBJ1-2,TRBV28,.,.,CASSLSPWGEVRDYGYTF,TGTGCCAGCAGTTTATCTCCATGGGGAGAGGTGCGGGACTATGGCTACACCTTC
TRBJ2-5,TRBV4-2,.,TRBD2,CASSLTLGASGRLETQYF,TGTGCCAGCAGCCTCACCCTGGGCGCTAGCGGGAGGTTGGAGACCCAGTACTTC
TRBJ2-7,TRBV7-2,.,TRBD2,CASSLSGLAGEPSYEQYF,TGTGCCAGCAGCTTATCTGGACTAGCGGGAGAGCCCTCCTACGAGCAGTACTTC
TRBJ1-2,TRBV23-1,once,TRBD1,CASRYLGTACVPTF,TGCGCCAGCAGATACCTCGGGACAGCATGTGTCCCTACCTTC
TRBJ2-3,TRBV10-1,.,TRBD1,CASSEWGQGDADTQYF,TGCGCCAGCAGTGAGTGGGGACAGGGGGACGCAGATACGCAGTATTTT
TRBJ2-5,TRBV6-1,.,TRBD2,CASSELGGGPQETQYF,TGTGCCAGCAGTGAACTGGGCGGGGGGCCTCAAGAGACCCAGTACTTC
TRBJ1-1,TRBV2,.,.,CASTLPPYTEAFF,TGTGCCAGCACACTCCCTCCGTACACTGAAGCTTTCTTT
TRBJ1-2,TRBV18,.,.,CASSSLPTDGYTF,TGTGCCAGCTCATCCTTACCCACTGATGGCTACACCTTC
TRBJ1-1,TRBV6-5,.,.,CASSYSTGRAFF,TGTGCCAGCAGTTACTCGACGGGGAGAGCTTTCTTT
TRBJ1-1,TRBV10-3,once,.,CAIRGENTEAFF,TGTGCCATCAGGGGAGAGAACACTGAAGCTTTCTTT
TRBJ2-3,TRBV6-5,.,TRBD1,CASRTRDSSTDTQYF,TGTGCCAGCAGGACCCGGGACAGCTCCACAGATACGCAGTATTTT
TRBJ1-5,TRBV6-9,.,TRBD1,CASSWTGGSQPQHF,TGTGCCAGCAGTTGGACAGGGGGGAGCCAGCCCCAGCATTTT
TRBJ2-7,TRBV19,few,.,CASAARNAYEQYF,TGTGCCAGTGCCGCGCGGAACGCTTACGAGCAGTACTTC
TRBJ1-5,TRBV30,.,.,CAWSVGHGQPQHF,TGTGCCTGGAGTGTTGGACACGGTCAGCCCCAGCATTTT
TRBJ2-7,TRBV6-5,.,TRBD1,CASSRQGTTSYEQYF,TGTGCCAGCAGTCGACAGGGGACAACCTCCTACGAGCAGTACTTC
TRBJ2-7,TRBV15,once,.,CATSGRSYEQYF,TGTGCCACCAGCGGGAGATCCTACGAGCAGTACTTC
TRBJ2-5,TRBV5-1,.,.,CASSLFPEAQETQYF,TGCGCCAGCAGCTTGTTTCCGGAGGCCCAAGAGACCCAGTACTTC
TRBJ2-3,TRBV5-1,.,.,CASSLHVPRSTDTQYF,TGCGCCAGCAGCCTTCATGTTCCCAGGAGCACAGATACGCAGTATTTT
TRBJ1-1,TRBV7-9,few,TRBD1,CASSLKQGAGTEAFF,TGTGCCAGCAGCCTTAAACAGGGGGCCGGCACTGAAGCTTTCTTT
TRBJ2-5,TRBV3-1/TRBV3-2,.,.,CASRRTGIKQETQYF,TGTGCCAGCAGACGCACAGGTATTAAACAAGAGACCCAGTACTTC
TRBJ1-2,TRBV10-1,once,.,CASSAREGEGYTF,TGCGCCAGCAGTGCAAGGGAAGGGGAAGGCTACACCTTC
TRBJ2-7,TRBV7-9,.,.,CASSLVGGAGYEQYF,TGTGCCAGCAGCTTAGTTGGGGGGGCCGGCTACGAGCAGTACTTC
TRBJ2-5,TRBV18,few,.,CASSPRSDQETQYF,TGTGCCAGCTCACCACGATCGGACCAAGAGACCCAGTACTTC
TRBJ1-5,TRBV6-1,.,.,CASSEYGVSNQPQHF,TGTGCCAGCAGTGAATACGGGGTAAGCAATCAGCCCCAGCATTTT